The 17 T cell receptor beta chains listed next were all sequenced from one sample in a study of beta chain features in type 1 diabetes. General study findings and limits: All four CD4+ subsets from Type 1 diabetes patients carried moderately but significantly shorter TCRB CDR3s.

Their target antigens are unknown. The entirety of the isolated RNA underwent reverse transcription, so expressed TCRB transcripts were sequenced. Generated by immunoSEQ multiplex PCR, the TCRdb table keeps only in-frame clones and is missing some. Here the sample spans 150,000 to 200,000 clones, 63% being singletons. The sequencing input was naive CD4+ T cells from blood. The source of these receptors is a man aged 25-40 years with type 1 diabetes.

The genes are TRBV7-9 and TRBJ2-4; 7 bases map to TRBD1. The germline V gene has CDR1 SEHNR and CDR2 FQNEAQ (reference sequence). The trim removed 5 bases at V and 9 bases at J, leaving 10 bases unmatched. The CDR3 runs to 14 residues. This CDR3 is CASSLGQAVGIQYF. CDR3 bases: TGTGCCAGCAGCCTCGGACAGGCGGTGGGCATTCAGTACTTC.

This chain connects TRBV10-3 to TRBJ2-3, with D perhaps given as TRBD1 or TRBD2 (5 bases each). Germline V gives CDR1 ENHRY, CDR2 SYGVKD. Trimming removed 6 bases at V and 0 bases at J, with 13 bases between. The CDR3 has 15 residues. CDR3 amino acids: CAIRGTDGSTDTQYF. DNA of the CDR3: TGTGCCATCAGAGGGACGGACGGGAGCACAGATACGCAGTATTTT.

This sequence joins TRBV5-6 and TRBJ2-5; the D is unclear. This CDR3 has 12 amino acids. V lost 2 bases and J lost 3, with 5 bases in between. Germline V CDR1 and CDR2: SGHDT, YYEEEE. The CDR3 loop is CASSFREETQYF. Here the CDR3 DNA reads TGTGCCAGCAGCTTCAGAGAAGAGACCCAGTACTTC.

This clone was seen more than once but under ten times. The V gene is TRBV6-1, the J gene TRBJ2-3; D remains ambiguous. The CDR3 extends over 13 amino acids. Germline V gene sequence: CDR1 MNHNS, CDR2 SASEGT. V was trimmed by 4 bases and J by 2 bases, leaving 7 bases between them. The DNA for the CDR3 is TGTGCCAGCAGTGGGGCCAACACAGATACGCAGTATTTT. Its translation is CASSGANTDTQYF.

This chain joins TRBV4-3 and TRBJ2-3; D may match TRBD1 or TRBD2 (6 bases each). The CDR3 covers 15 residues. Per the germline V gene, CDR1 is LGHNA and CDR2 is YSLEER. V dropped 4 bases and J dropped 2 bases, with 13 bases sitting between them. The DNA for the CDR3 is TGCGCCAGCAGCCTCTTCGGGGGCGACACAGATACGCAGTATTTT. Its protein product is CASSLFGGDTDTQYF.

The chain couples TRBV29-1 to TRBJ1-2; D perhaps matches TRBD1 (6 bases). Germline CDR1 reads SQVTM; CDR2 reads ANQGSEA. V lost 4 bases, J lost 6 bases, and 6 bases lay in between. CDR3 length: 10 amino acids. In DNA, the CDR3 is TGCAGCGTTGCAGGGGATGGCTACACCTTC. It encodes CSVAGDGYTF.

The chain has TRBV29-1 and TRBJ2-3; 8 bases are shared with TRBD2. This CDR3 is 13 amino acids long. Unmatched junction bases numbered 6, after V lost 4 bases and J lost 6 bases. Germline V lookup: CDR1 SQVTM, CDR2 ANQGSEA. The CDR3 sequence: CSVVRLAGDTQYF. CDR3 nucleotides: TGCAGCGTTGTAAGGCTAGCGGGTGATACGCAGTATTTT.

The rearrangement links TRBV27 to TRBJ2-5, with D uncertain. The CDR3 runs to 11 residues. V was shortened by 3 bases and J by 5 bases, with 4 bases between the two germline ends. Germline loops: CDR1 MNHEY, CDR2 SMNVEV (reference sequence). The CDR3 sequence is CASSFMETQYF. In DNA, the CDR3 is TGTGCCAGCAGTTTTATGGAGACCCAGTACTTC.

The genes are TRBV4-3 and TRBJ2-3; possibly TRBD1 for D (6 bases). Germline V lookup: CDR1 LGHNA, CDR2 YSLEER. V dropped 1 base and J dropped 4 bases, with 15 bases sitting between them. This CDR3 comprises 16 residues. The CDR3 spells CASSQAAQGIADTQYF. The CDR3 nucleotides are TGCGCCAGCAGCCAAGCGGCGCAGGGGATCGCAGATACGCAGTATTTT.

This chain uses TRBV9 with TRBJ2-6; no firm D call. The CDR3 has 15 amino acids. Germline V gene data show CDR1 as SGDLS and CDR2 as YYNGEE. V was pared by 1 base and J by 0 bases, with 5 bases between. The CDR3 spells CASSVTHSGANVLTF. CDR3 nucleotide sequence: TGTGCCAGCAGCGTAACTCACTCTGGGGCCAACGTCCTGACTTTC. The entire variable domain, with the rest obtained from reference TRBV9 and TRBJ2-6, is as follows: DSGVTQTPKHLITATGQRVTLRCSPRSGDLSVYWYQQSLDQGLQFLIQYYNGEERAKGNILERFSAQQFPDLHSELNLSSLELGDSALYFCASSVTHSGANVLTFGAGSRLTVL.

V and J are TRBV5-4 and TRBJ2-1; no definite D call. Germline CDR1 SGHNT, CDR2 YYREEE (reference sequence). Deletions cut 0 bases from V and 6 bases from J, with 1 base between. The CDR3 runs 11 residues. CDR3 loop: CASSLANEQFF. In nucleotides, the CDR3 is TGTGCCAGCAGCTTGGCCAATGAGCAGTTCTTC.

CDR3 sequence: CASSHDRGLGEQFF. Written as DNA, the CDR3 is TGTGCCAGCAGCCACGACAGGGGGCTTGGTGAGCAGTTCTTC. This chain connects TRBV14 to TRBJ2-1; 10 bases match TRBD1. The CDR3 is 14 residues long. The germline CDR1 and CDR2 sequences are SGHDN and FVKESK. Trimming removed 3 bases from V and 9 bases from J; junction bases left unmatched: 5.

The V and J genes are TRBV28 and TRBJ1-6; 7 bases match TRBD1. V dropped 4 bases and J dropped 6; count of bases not matched to a gene: 3. Looked up from germline, CDR1 is MDHEN and CDR2 is SYDVKM. The CDR3 length is 14 residues. In nucleotides, the CDR3 is TGTGCCAGCAGTTCCGGACAGGCTAATTCACCCCTCCACTTT. Its protein product is CASSSGQANSPLHF.

The CDR3 is CASSLPGARGTGELFF. The CDR3 region has the DNA TGTGCCAGCAGCTTGCCGGGGGCCCGGGGCACCGGGGAGCTGTTTTTT. J is TRBJ2-2 and V is TRBV5-4; D may match TRBD1 or TRBD2 (6 bases each). This CDR3 is built from 16 residues. The germline V gene has CDR1 SGHNT and CDR2 YYREEE (reference sequence). The V and J ends lost 1 base and 4 bases respectively, with 14 bases between them.

This clone was detected only a few times. The sample has other DNA sequences that encode this CDR3 too. The chain employs TRBV30 and TRBJ1-1; TRBD1 is a possible D gene (5 bases). The CDR3 consists of 13 residues. Trimming removed 0 bases from V and 1 base from J, with 6 bases in between. Looked up from germline, CDR1 is GTSNPN and CDR2 is SVGIG (reference sequence). The CDR3 DNA reads TGTGCCTGGAGTGTACAGGAGAACACTGAAGCTTTCTTT. Its protein product is CAWSVQENTEAFF.

The rearrangement joins TRBV6-5 to TRBJ1-1; 8 positions match TRBD1. V lost 4 bases and J lost 2; bases outside the gene matches: 3. Germline V CDR1 and CDR2: MNHEY, SVGAGI. The CDR3 has 14 amino acids. CDR3 bases: TGTGCCAGCAGTTCTGGACAGGGAAACACTGAAGCTTTCTTT. It encodes CASSSGQGNTEAFF.

The chain carries TRBV11-2 and TRBJ2-2; TRBD1 aligns across 9 bases. Looked up from germline, CDR1 is SGHAT and CDR2 is FQNNGV. The CDR3 contains 16 residues. V lost 4 bases, J lost 6 bases, and 9 bases stayed unmatched. In nucleotides, the CDR3 is TGTGCCAGCAGCTACAACAGGGGGCGAATTCCCGGGGAGCTGTTTTTT. This sequence encodes CASSYNRGRIPGELFF.